This T cell receptor beta chain appears in the sequencing data of a study of response to subunit inactivated influenza vaccine. Study-wide results and limits: Only a handful of new T cells, the authors suggested, are recruited with each seasonal influenza vaccination.

Via MiXCR, TCRdb re-called the RT-PCR reads, giving one row per CDR3 protein. The sample consists of around 570,000 distinct CDR3 sequences, 6% to 9% of them appearing once. V dropped 6 bases and J dropped 0; count of bases not matched to a gene: 14. This CDR3 is built from 18 residues. Germline lookup yields CDR1 MNHEY and CDR2 SMNVEV (reference sequence). In its sample, this clonotype was seen many times. Its antigen remains unknown. The receptor comes from a man between 50 and 69 years old who received an inactivated influenza vaccine. The J gene is TRBJ2-4, the V gene TRBV27; 7 positions agree with TRBD1. The material was PBMCs from blood, obtained about 24 months after vaccination. The CDR3, as DNA: TGTGCCAGCAGCCCCGGGACAGTGACTCCTCTAGCCAAAAACATTCAGTACTTC. Translated: CASSPGTVTPLAKNIQYF.